The T cell receptor (beta chain) described here comes from a study of blood T cell repertoires in COVID-19. Germline V lookup: CDR1 MNHEY, CDR2 SMNVEV (reference sequence). CDR3 length: 15 residues. Trimming took off 5 bases at V and 5 bases at J, with 15 bases between the two ends. The data were produced by immunoSEQ multiplex PCR, yet TCRdb's version contains in-frame clones alone and is incomplete. Of a few hundred thousand clones listed, 85% to 90% are singletons. V is TRBV27 and J is TRBJ2-2; D gene uncertain. The sample was peripheral blood. This TCR was sampled from a woman aged 45 to 65 with COVID-19, enrolled during active disease. CDR3 amino acids: CASSHHAVVTGELFF. CDR3 DNA: TGTGCCAGCAGTCACCATGCGGTTGTAACCGGGGAGCTGTTTTTT.